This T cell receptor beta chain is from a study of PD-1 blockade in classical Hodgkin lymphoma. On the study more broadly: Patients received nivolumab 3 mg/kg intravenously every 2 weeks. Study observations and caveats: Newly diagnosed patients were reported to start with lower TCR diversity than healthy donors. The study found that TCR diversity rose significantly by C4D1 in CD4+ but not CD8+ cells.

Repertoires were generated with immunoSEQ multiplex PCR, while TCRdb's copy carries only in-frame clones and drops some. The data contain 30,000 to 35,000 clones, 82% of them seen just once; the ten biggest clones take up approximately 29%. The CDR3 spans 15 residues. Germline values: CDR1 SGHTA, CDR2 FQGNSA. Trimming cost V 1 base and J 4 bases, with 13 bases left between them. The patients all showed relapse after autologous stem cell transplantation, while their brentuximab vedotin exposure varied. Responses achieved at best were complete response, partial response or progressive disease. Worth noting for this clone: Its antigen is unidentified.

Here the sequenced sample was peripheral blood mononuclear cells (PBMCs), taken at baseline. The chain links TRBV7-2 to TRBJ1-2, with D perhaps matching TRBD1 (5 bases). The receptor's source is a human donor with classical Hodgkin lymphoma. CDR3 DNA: TGTGCCAGCAGCTTAGAGAGGGACTACCTCTATGGCTACACCTTC. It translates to CASSLERDYLYGYTF.